A selection of T cell receptor beta chains follows, all from one sample in a study of CD8 T cells in Susac syndrome. MiXCR, run by TCRdb on the immunoSEQ multiplex PCR reads, gives a single entry per CDR3 protein. The table includes roughly 150,000 distinct CDR3 sequences, about 94% detected once. The sequenced sample was CD4+ T cells from PBMCs. These receptors were collected from a human donor in good health. CDR3s include the opening cysteine and the closing phenylalanine or tryptophan. D genes are given only for firm matches. Clone size is not always given. Where it is, it says once, few, many or a class for expanded clones.

j_call v_call d_call clone_size cdr3_aa cdr3_nt
TRBJ2-7 TRBV5-1 - once CASSLATTGPYEQYF TGCGCCAGCAGCTTGGCGACGACCGGACCCTACGAGCAGTACTTC
TRBJ2-3 TRBV23-1 - - CASSQTVDVGEDTQYF TGCGCCAGCAGTCAAACCGTAGATGTGGGCGAGGATACGCAGTATTTT
TRBJ1-1 TRBV5-1 TRBD1 - CASSLKQGKGTEAFF TGCGCCAGCAGCTTGAAACAGGGGAAAGGCACTGAAGCTTTCTTT
TRBJ2-4 TRBV7-2 - once CASSFGADWHIQYF TGTGCCAGCAGCTTTGGGGCAGATTGGCACATTCAGTACTTC
TRBJ2-5 TRBV29-1 TRBD1 - CSVYRGSGQETQYF TGCAGCGTGTACAGGGGGAGTGGGCAAGAGACCCAGTACTTC
TRBJ2-4 TRBV7-2 - - CASRSAVIQYF TGTGCCAGCAGGTCAGCTGTCATTCAGTACTTC
TRBJ1-2 TRBV18 TRBD1 - CASSPVGQPANYGYTF TGTGCCAGCTCACCAGTGGGACAGCCGGCTAACTATGGCTACACCTTC
TRBJ1-3 TRBV4-2 - - CASSQEGGGSGNTIYF TGTGCCAGCAGCCAAGAGGGCGGGGGCTCTGGAAACACCATATATTTT
TRBJ2-7 TRBV5-1 - - CASSLANPAKWYEQYF TGCGCCAGCAGCTTGGCCAATCCAGCCAAGTGGTACGAGCAGTACTTC
TRBJ1-5 TRBV4-1 - - CASSRQANQPQHF TGCGCCAGCAGCCGACAGGCCAATCAGCCCCAGCATTTT
TRBJ1-5 TRBV4-1 - - CASSPGFPGDQPQHF TGCGCCAGCAGCCCCGGGTTTCCAGGGGATCAGCCCCAGCATTTT
TRBJ1-1 TRBV10-2 - - CASSEWGTEAFF TGCGCCAGCAGTGAATGGGGGACTGAAGCTTTCTTT
TRBJ2-7 TRBV18 - - CASSPYEAGQYEQYF TGTGCCAGCTCACCGTATGAGGCGGGGCAGTACGAGCAGTACTTC
TRBJ2-3 TRBV27 TRBD1 - CASSFPPGQGAGDTQYF TGTGCCAGCAGTTTCCCTCCGGGACAGGGGGCGGGGGATACGCAGTATTTT
TRBJ1-6 TRBV3-1 TRBD1 - CASSQGQGSPLHF TGTGCCAGCAGCCAAGGACAGGGATCACCCCTCCACTTT
TRBJ2-7 TRBV20-1 TRBD1 - CSAIPGQGADEQYF TGCAGTGCTATCCCGGGACAGGGGGCAGACGAGCAGTACTTC
TRBJ2-5 TRBV29-1 TRBD2 - CSVAASGEETQYF TGCAGCGTTGCCGCTAGCGGGGAAGAGACCCAGTACTTC
TRBJ1-2 TRBV5-1 - - CASSLWGDGYGYTF TGCGCCAGCAGCTTGTGGGGGGACGGCTATGGCTACACCTTC
TRBJ1-2 TRBV16 - - CASSQGRVGGYTF TGTGCCAGCAGCCAAGGGAGAGTCGGTGGCTACACCTTC
TRBJ2-3 TRBV29-1 TRBD2 - CSVGGLAGVSTDTQYF TGCAGCGTTGGTGGCCTAGCGGGGGTTAGCACAGATACGCAGTATTTT
TRBJ1-1 TRBV12-5 - - CASGLVRPPNTGAFF TGTGCTAGTGGTTTGGTACGTCCCCCGAACACTGGAGCTTTCTTT
TRBJ1-6 TRBV6-6 - - CASTGSSYNSPLHF TGTGCCAGCACAGGAAGCTCCTATAATTCACCCCTCCACTTT
TRBJ2-1 TRBV2 - - CASKRGIYNEQFF TGTGCCAGCAAAAGGGGGATATACAATGAGCAGTTCTTC
TRBJ2-6 TRBV25-1 TRBD1 - CASRTGAGANVLTF TGTGCCAGCAGGACAGGGGCTGGGGCCAACGTCCTGACTTTC
TRBJ2-7 TRBV19 - - CASSIEGGFYEQYF TGTGCCAGTAGTATTGAAGGGGGATTCTACGAGCAGTACTTC
TRBJ2-5 TRBV2 - - CASSESGQQETQYF TGTGCCAGCAGTGAATCTGGGCAGCAAGAGACCCAGTACTTC
TRBJ1-5 TRBV6-2/TRBV6-3 - - CASSYPQPQHF TGTGCCAGCAGTTACCCCCAGCCCCAGCATTTT
TRBJ2-3 TRBV6-4 - few CASSEGGGTDTQYF TGTGCCAGCAGTGAGGGCGGGGGCACAGATACGCAGTATTTT
TRBJ2-2 TRBV7-9 TRBD2 - CASRLAGGPSGELFF TGTGCCAGCAGACTAGCGGGGGGGCCCTCCGGGGAGCTGTTTTTT
TRBJ2-6 TRBV11-2 - - CASSNPRRVLSGANVLTF TGTGCCAGCAGCAATCCGAGGAGAGTGCTCTCTGGGGCCAACGTCCTGACTTTC
TRBJ2-5 TRBV4-2 - - CASSPPRGETQYF TGTGCCAGCAGCCCCCCCAGGGGAGAGACCCAGTACTTC
TRBJ1-2 TRBV2 - - CASRPRANYGYTF TGTGCCAGCAGGCCCAGGGCTAACTATGGCTACACCTTC
TRBJ1-2 TRBV5-1 TRBD1 - CASRAGTEDGYTF TGCGCCAGCAGGGCCGGGACAGAAGATGGCTACACCTTC